This TCR beta chain was documented in a study of vaccination and CD4 T cells after COVID-19. Study information: A median of about 100 days (range 35 to 161) separated diagnosis from post-COVID sampling. Spike peptides, overlapping and drawn from SARS-CoV-2, HCoV-NL63, HCoV-OC43 and HCoV-229E, were used to stimulate cells.

Cultured CD4+ T-cell DNA underwent Oncomine TCR Beta short-read sequencing. One entry per CDR3 protein results from TCRdb running MiXCR on the PCR reads. The table lists more than 11,000 distinct CDR3 sequences, roughly 27% of them singletons. General study points: Reactive clone data from convalescent patients indicated a median of approximately 90% appearing only post-vaccination.

The treatment denotes: roughly nine-day PBMC culture with coronavirus spike peptide pools or control peptides (ViraFEST assay). Following culture for more than eight days, CD4+ T cells were isolated by negative selection. This clonotype was counted only a few times. As yet, its antigen is unknown. This CDR3 region has 13 residues. The V and J ends lost 7 bases and 3 bases respectively, with 12 bases between them. Germline values: CDR1 SGHRS, CDR2 YFSETQ. The TCR was taken from a human donor who received a COVID-19 vaccine. This chain uses TRBV5-1 with TRBJ2-3, with D possibly called TRBD1 or TRBD2 (5 bases each). The specimen comprised CD4+ T cells from blood, cultured in vitro, sampled before SARS-CoV-2 vaccination. CDR3 DNA sequence: TGCGCCAGCGGGGGTTTGTTGACAGATACGCAGTATTTT. It specifies CASGGLLTDTQYF.